Shown below are 27 T cell receptor beta chains from a single sample sequenced in a study of blood T cell repertoires in COVID-19. Profiled with immunoSEQ multiplex PCR; TCRdb holds only in-frame clones, not every one. This sample has hundreds of thousands of clones, with roughly nine tenths found just once. The specimen was peripheral blood. The receptors were gathered from a woman aged 55-69 years who had recovered from COVID-19.

V usage is TRBV6-5 and J usage is TRBJ1-5; 7 nucleotides match TRBD1. V lost 4 bases, J lost 7 bases, and 13 bases stayed unmatched. Germline-derived CDR1 and CDR2 are MNHEY and SVGAGI. The CDR3 covers 16 residues. The CDR3 reads CASSSPSVGGRQPQHF. The CDR3 DNA reads as TGTGCCAGCAGTTCCCCCTCGGTAGGGGGCAGACAGCCCCAGCATTTT.

This clone has a handful of counts. This chain links TRBV7-2 with TRBJ1-1, with D possibly matching TRBD1 (5 bases). Germline CDR1 and CDR2: SGHTA and FQGNSA. The CDR3 has 15 residues. V lost 3 bases and J 5 bases, leaving 16 bases between the germline ends. CDR3 nucleotide sequence: TGTGCCAGCAGCTTTACTGACGGCGGGGGGACTGAAGCTTTCTTT. It specifies CASSFTDGGGTEAFF.

This clone was seen only a few times. CDR3 protein: CASRPPPGAGLNTEAFF. DNA of the CDR3: TGCGCCAGCAGACCACCCCCAGGCGCGGGTTTGAACACTGAAGCTTTCTTT. The rearrangement links TRBV4-1 to TRBJ1-1; D unclear. The CDR3 runs to 17 residues. V lost 6 bases to trimming and J lost 0 bases, with 20 bases between them. The germline gives CDR1 MGHRA, CDR2 YSYEKL.

V is TRBV5-8 and J is TRBJ1-2; D call uncertain. V was cut by 0 bases and J by 3 bases, with 6 bases left in between. The CDR3 extends over 13 amino acids. Germline V gene lookup returns CDR1 SGHTS and CDR2 YDEGEE. The CDR3 spells CASSLAQDYGYTF. For the CDR3, the DNA is TGTGCCAGCAGCTTGGCTCAGGACTATGGCTACACCTTC.

The rearrangement links TRBV3-1 (or the pseudogene TRBV3-2) to TRBJ1-1, with D unclear. Per the germline V gene, CDR1 is LGHDT and CDR2 is YNNKEL (reference sequence). This CDR3 region has 12 residues. Trimming pared 4 bases from V and 5 bases from J, leaving 8 bases between. Written as DNA, the CDR3 is TGTGCCAGCAGCCCAAGCGAAACTGAAGCTTTCTTT. Its protein is CASSPSETEAFF.

The gene calls are TRBV19 and TRBJ1-5, with a weak D call TRBD1 (6 bases). V was pared by 3 bases and J by 3 bases, with 12 bases between. There are 15 residues in the CDR3. Germline CDR1 LNHDA, CDR2 SQIVND (reference sequence). The CDR3 loop reads CASSMNRVVNQPQHF. Here the CDR3 DNA reads TGTGCCAGTAGTATGAACAGGGTTGTCAATCAGCCCCAGCATTTT.

The V and J genes are TRBV6-6 and TRBJ1-1; tentatively, D is TRBD1 (6 bases). CDR1 MNHNY and CDR2 SVGAGI come from the germline V gene (reference sequence). V lost 2 bases, J lost 11 bases, and 18 bases lay in between. There are 14 residues in the CDR3. The CDR3 sequence is CASSYEYFSGDAFF. The DNA of the CDR3 is TGTGCCAGCAGTTACGAGTATTTCTCAGGGGATGCTTTCTTT.

The CDR3: CASSTTVNTEAFF. The CDR3, as DNA: TGTGCCAGTAGTACGACAGTGAACACTGAAGCTTTCTTT. The J gene is TRBJ1-1, the V gene TRBV19, with D possibly being TRBD1 (5 bases). V was trimmed by 4 bases and J by 0 bases, leaving 6 bases between them. The germline CDR1 and CDR2 sequences are LNHDA and SQIVND (reference sequence). CDR3 length: 13 residues.

The V gene is TRBV2, the J gene TRBJ1-5, with a tentative D call TRBD1 (5 bases). Trimming left V 2 bases short and J 5 bases short, with 10 bases between. The CDR3 extends over 14 amino acids. Germline V CDR1 and CDR2: SNHLY, FYNNEI. The CDR3 region has the DNA TGTGCCAGCAGTGAAACGACAGTTCATCAGCCCCAGCATTTT. It codes for CASSETTVHQPQHF.

The CDR3 DNA reads TGCGCCAGCAGCCAAGGGGCCCAGGGTGACATGAACACTGAAGCTTTCTTT. This gives the protein CASSQGAQGDMNTEAFF. The J gene is TRBJ1-1, the V gene TRBV4-3, with D possibly being TRBD1 (5 bases). The CDR3 runs to 17 residues. Germline CDR1 LGHNA, CDR2 YSLEER. V was shortened by 1 base and J by 0 bases, with 15 bases between the two germline ends.

The rearrangement links TRBV6-5 to TRBJ2-3; TRBD1 might be the D (5 bases). Per germline, CDR1 MNHEY and CDR2 SVGAGI. The germline V and J ends were trimmed by 6 bases and 5 bases, with 12 bases remaining between them. CDR3 length equals 13 residues. The CDR3 loop reads CASRGVIRDTQYF. The CDR3 bases are TGTGCCAGCAGAGGGGTGATACGAGATACGCAGTATTTT.

This chain joins TRBV7-8 and TRBJ1-2, with a possible D match to TRBD1 (5 bases). With 5 bases removed from V and 5 bases from J, the gap between germline ends came to 9 bases. This CDR3 is 12 amino acids long. Germline CDR1 SGHVS, CDR2 FQNEAQ. CDR3 amino acids: CASSLTGYGYTF. CDR3 coding DNA: TGTGCCAGCAGCCTAACAGGTTATGGCTACACCTTC.

This chain uses TRBV3-1 (or the pseudogene TRBV3-2) with TRBJ2-3; the match to TRBD2 covers 8 bases. The CDR3 has 15 amino acids. V shed 1 base and J 3 bases; nucleotides not matched to a gene: 3. CDR1 is LGHDT, CDR2 YNNKEL, per germline (reference sequence). CDR3 bases: TGTGCCAGCAGCCAAGTCCAGCGGGGGACAGATACGCAGTATTTT. It yields the protein CASSQVQRGTDTQYF.

This clone was seen a handful of times. The V call is TRBV25-1, the J call TRBJ2-5, with TRBD1 identical over 10 bases. Germline V gives CDR1 MGHDK, CDR2 SYGVNS. J lost 4 bases, V lost 3 bases, and 5 bases had no gene match. There are 15 residues in the CDR3. The CDR3 sequence is CASSDLRDRGETQYF. Written as DNA, the CDR3 is TGTGCCAGCAGTGACCTCCGGGACAGGGGAGAGACCCAGTACTTC.

The rearrangement links TRBV6-5 to TRBJ1-2; D call uncertain. Germline V gene sequence: CDR1 MNHEY, CDR2 SVGAGI. CDR3 length: 13 residues. V was shortened by 2 bases and J by 8 bases, with 12 bases between the two germline ends. The CDR3 region is CASSYAAAIGYTF. CDR3 coding DNA: TGTGCCAGCAGTTACGCGGCAGCGATCGGCTACACCTTC.

This clone was seen a single time. This chain joins TRBV19 and TRBJ2-7; weak D call: TRBD1 (6 bases). Trimming left V 2 bases short and J 2 bases short, with 10 bases between. This CDR3 spans 14 amino acids. Germline V CDR1 and CDR2: LNHDA, SQIVND (reference sequence). CDR3 nucleotide sequence: TGTGCCAGTAGTATACAGGGGTCCCCCTACGAGCAGTACTTC. Protein product: CASSIQGSPYEQYF.

The chain uses TRBV20-1 and TRBJ2-7; D is perhaps TRBD2 (7 bases). Germline CDR1 is DFQATT and CDR2 is SNEGSKA (reference sequence). The V gene lost 7 bases and the J gene lost 9 bases, with 16 bases spanning the gap. The CDR3 extends over 11 amino acids. The CDR3 sequence is CSEGGPRGQYF. DNA of the CDR3: TGCAGTGAGGGGGGGCCCCGGGGGCAGTACTTC.

The rearrangement uses TRBV28 and TRBJ2-5; 7 positions agree with TRBD2. The CDR3 contains 13 residues. Germline V lookup: CDR1 MDHEN, CDR2 SYDVKM. J lost 4 bases, V lost 7 bases, and 6 bases had no gene match. CDR3 in DNA: TGTGCCAGCACTCGACCGGGGGGAGAGACCCAGTACTTC. Translated, it gives CASTRPGGETQYF.

The chain recombines TRBV27 with TRBJ1-2; 9 nucleotides line up with TRBD1. The germline V gene encodes CDR1 MNHEY and CDR2 SMNVEV (reference sequence). V lost 4 bases, J lost 8 bases, and 2 bases stayed unmatched. The CDR3 runs to 12 residues. This CDR3 reads CASSSDRGGYTF. CDR3 nucleotides: TGTGCCAGCAGTTCGGACAGGGGAGGCTACACCTTC.

The V and J genes are TRBV5-6 and TRBJ1-4, with a possible D match to TRBD1 (6 bases). Looked up from germline, CDR1 is SGHDT and CDR2 is YYEEEE. The V and J ends lost 2 bases and 8 bases respectively, with 13 bases between them. The CDR3 has 14 amino acids. CDR3 DNA: TGTGCCAGCAGCTTTGACAGGCTTTCGGAAAAACTGTTTTTT. This encodes CASSFDRLSEKLFF.

This sequence joins TRBV28 and TRBJ1-1; 7 bases map to TRBD1. Trimming cost V 1 base and J 7 bases; bases outside gene matches: 6. The V gene's germline CDR1 is MDHEN and CDR2 SYDVKM. The CDR3 has 14 residues. This chain's CDR3 is CASSLSGDRVEAFF. The CDR3, as DNA: TGTGCCAGCAGTTTATCGGGAGACAGGGTTGAAGCTTTCTTT.

The chain carries TRBV24-1 and TRBJ1-2; a weak D match, TRBD1 (5 bases). Germline lookup yields CDR1 KGHDR and CDR2 SFDVKD. Trimming cost V 10 bases and J 3 bases, with 11 bases left between them. The CDR3 is 12 residues long. The chain's CDR3 is CATFDRHYGYTF. CDR3 DNA sequence: TGTGCCACTTTTGACAGACACTATGGCTACACCTTC.

V and J are TRBV27 and TRBJ2-6, with 10 bases matching TRBD1. V dropped 4 bases and J dropped 0; count of bases not matched to a gene: 0. This CDR3 has 16 amino acids. CDR1 MNHEY and CDR2 SMNVEV come from the germline V gene (reference sequence). The CDR3 nucleotides read TGTGCCAGCAGTTGGACAGGGGGCTCTGGGGCCAACGTCCTGACTTTC. Protein sequence: CASSWTGGSGANVLTF.

This clone appeared once. V usage is TRBV18 and J usage is TRBJ1-5; D perhaps matches TRBD1 (5 bases). Trimming took off 3 bases at V and 4 bases at J, with 13 bases between the two ends. Germline CDR1 reads KGHSH; CDR2 reads LQKENI. CDR3 length equals 15 residues. DNA for the CDR3: TGTGCCAGCTCACCTGATGCGACAGAGAATCAGCCCCAGCATTTT. It translates to CASSPDATENQPQHF. Full variable domain (rest looked up from reference TRBV18 and TRBJ1-5): NAGVMQNPRHLVRRRGQEARLRCSPMKGHSHVYWYRQLPEEGLKFMVYLQKENIIDESGMPKERFSAEFPKEGPSILRIQQVVRGDSAAYFCASSPDATENQPQHFGDGTRLSIL.

CDR3 sequence (DNA): TGTGCCAGCAGCCGACAGGGGATGAACACTGAAGCTTTCTTT. Translation: CASSRQGMNTEAFF. The V call is TRBV5-5, the J call TRBJ1-1; TRBD1 aligns across 8 bases. Trimming took 4 bases from V and 0 from J; bases not matched to a gene: 2. The CDR3 is 14 amino acids. The V gene's germline CDR1 is SGHKS and CDR2 YYEKEE (reference sequence).

The chain uses TRBV3-1 (or the pseudogene TRBV3-2) and TRBJ1-4; D not resolved. This CDR3 has 16 amino acids. The ends were cut back, 0 bases at V and 0 bases at J, with 8 bases in the middle. Germline values: CDR1 LGHDT, CDR2 YNNKEL (reference sequence). The CDR3 region is CASSQDLPATNEKLFF. In nucleotides, the CDR3 is TGTGCCAGCAGCCAAGATCTCCCAGCAACTAATGAAAAACTGTTTTTT.

The chain links TRBV4-1 to TRBJ2-2; the match to TRBD2 covers 9 bases. V dropped 0 bases and J dropped 0; count of bases not matched to a gene: 11. This CDR3 has 20 residues. In germline, CDR1 is MGHRA, CDR2 YSYEKL. The chain's CDR3 is CASSQDRGLAGFANTGELFF. CDR3 nucleotide sequence: TGCGCCAGCAGCCAAGATAGGGGGCTAGCGGGGTTCGCGAACACCGGGGAGCTGTTTTTT.